The 9 T cell receptor beta chains reported below all come from one sample, sequenced in a study of blood T cell repertoires in COVID-19 (dated by TCRdb to about 2020). Library prep was done by the immunoSEQ multiplex PCR assay. The clones in this table, taken by TCRdb from immuneACCESS, are in-frame only. Not every clone is retained; where verified, under half of the shortfall comes from an unresolved V gene, and the cause of the rest is unknown. The sample table lists about 250,000 clones, roughly 84% of them with a count of one. Of the sample, approximately 4.7% is held by the ten largest clones. Sequencing was done on a sample of peripheral blood. These receptors all come from a man in his fifties with active or convalescent COVID-19.

The V and J genes are TRBV23-1 and TRBJ2-5; D gene unclear. TRBV23-1 is assigned to the ORF class and has an uncertain function. Trimming shortened V by 0 bases and J by 0 bases, and 11 bases separated the two germline ends. This CDR3 has 16 residues. DNA for the CDR3: TGCGCCAGCAGTCAATCGGGCGACCGAGACCAAGAGACCCAGTACTTC. This encodes CASSQSGDRDQETQYF.

This clone has more than one count but fewer than ten. The chain is built from TRBV3-1 (or the pseudogene TRBV3-2) and TRBJ1-2; 10 nucleotides match TRBD1. In germline, CDR1 is LGHDT, CDR2 YNNKEL (reference sequence). Trimming took 1 base from V and 8 from J; bases not matched to a gene: 7. This CDR3 is built from 15 residues. DNA of the CDR3: TGTGCCAGCAGCCAAGGAACCGGGACAGGGGCGGGCTACACCTTC. Its translation: CASSQGTGTGAGYTF.

The chain has TRBV11-2 and TRBJ1-2; D possibly corresponds to TRBD1 (6 bases). Germline CDR1 is SGHAT and CDR2 is FQNNGV. CDR3 length: 13 residues. V lost 1 base, J lost 7 bases, and 10 bases lay in between. The CDR3 is CASSLAGASGYTF. DNA of the CDR3: TGTGCCAGCAGCTTAGCAGGGGCAAGTGGCTACACCTTC. Combining the CDR3 with reference TRBV11-2 and TRBJ1-2 gives the whole variable domain EAGVAQSPRYKIIEKRQSVAFWCNPISGHATLYWYQQILGQGPKLLIQFQNNGVVDDSQLPKDRFSAERLKGVDSTLKIQPAKLEDSAVYLCASSLAGASGYTFGSGTRLTVV.

The chain has TRBV7-9 and TRBJ1-4; the D gene is possibly TRBD1 (5 bases). V lost 5 bases to trimming and J lost 0 bases, with 16 bases between them. CDR3 length equals 17 residues. The germline V gene has CDR1 SEHNR and CDR2 FQNEAQ (reference sequence). The CDR3 coding sequence is TGTGCCAGCAGCCTCGACCCCGACAGTTCAACTAATGAAAAACTGTTTTTT. Translated, it gives CASSLDPDSSTNEKLFF.

V and J are TRBV4-3 and TRBJ1-4; tentatively, D is TRBD1 (6 bases). Germline CDR1 reads LGHNA; CDR2 reads YSLEER. The CDR3 spans 16 residues. Trimming left V 4 bases short and J 2 bases short, with 14 bases between. For the CDR3, the DNA is TGCGCCAGCAGCCTGGGGGGGGCCGGGACTAATGAAAAACTGTTTTTT. Residues: CASSLGGAGTNEKLFF.

This CDR3 reads CASSQGTSTDTQYF. CDR3 nucleotides: TGTGCCAGCAGCCAAGGGACTAGCACAGATACGCAGTATTTT. V and J are TRBV4-2 and TRBJ2-3; D might be TRBD2 (5 bases). This CDR3 has 14 residues. Trimming left V 1 base short and J 0 bases short, with 5 bases between. CDR1 and CDR2 (germline): LGHNA, YNFKEQ.

This rearrangement joins TRBV27 to TRBJ2-1; a possible D gene is TRBD1 (5 bases). V was clipped by 6 bases and J by 10 bases, with 13 bases between them. CDR3 length equals 12 residues. Germline CDR1 is MNHEY and CDR2 is SMNVEV (reference sequence). CDR3 protein: CASREGAREQFF. The CDR3 nucleotides read TGTGCCAGCAGGGAAGGGGCTAGGGAGCAGTTCTTC.

This clone was seen a handful of times. The chain combines TRBV6-5 with TRBJ1-1; 7 bases are shared with TRBD1. This CDR3 is built from 15 residues. V was pared by 4 bases and J by 0 bases, with 5 bases of the junction left unmatched. Germline V gene sequence: CDR1 MNHEY, CDR2 SVGAGI. The CDR3 here is CASSWDSKMNTEAFF. The CDR3 DNA reads as TGTGCCAGCAGTTGGGACAGTAAGATGAACACTGAAGCTTTCTTT.

The V and J genes are TRBV18 and TRBJ2-7, with TRBD1 identical over 7 bases. This CDR3 is built from 13 residues. Germline V gene sequence: CDR1 KGHSH, CDR2 LQKENI. The V and J ends lost 2 bases and 5 bases, in that order; junction bases with no gene match: 3. CDR3 sequence: CASSPMGQNEQYF. The DNA for the CDR3 is TGTGCCAGCTCACCAATGGGACAGAACGAGCAGTACTTC.